This TCR beta chain comes out of a study of cytomegalovirus exposure and HLA in healthy donors. Overall study context: Clustering assigned approximately 78% of the roughly 370 genotyped donors to the Caucasian-associated ancestry cluster.

About this clone itself: What it recognizes is unknown.

Study results and limitations: The number of N-insertions in an Asian-associated ancestry cluster was reportedly below the approximately 600-donor mean in a later analysis. Presence/absence analyses supposed approximately even sequencing depth among donors. DRB1 showed the most TCR associations and HLA-C the fewest in a later analysis, as rates varied by HLA locus.

The CDR3 has 17 amino acids. Deletions cut 1 base from V and 2 bases from J, with 15 bases between. CDR1 and CDR2 (germline): LNHNV, YYDKDF (reference sequence). Vbeta (60) and Jbeta (13) primers were used in the PCR. The table came from immunoSEQ multiplex PCR; TCRdb's copy has only in-frame clones and leaves some out. This sample yields 150,000 to 200,000 clones, of which roughly 74% are seen a single time; approximately 5.4% belongs to the top ten. The source material was PBMCs. The chain joins TRBV15 to TRBJ2-1; no definite D call. This TCR was sampled from a woman aged 25 to 39 in good health and CMV-seropositive. The CDR3, as DNA: TGTGCCACCAGCAGAGCGGTCTCGACTTTGGCCTACAATGAGCAGTTCTTC. Its protein is CATSRAVSTLAYNEQFF.